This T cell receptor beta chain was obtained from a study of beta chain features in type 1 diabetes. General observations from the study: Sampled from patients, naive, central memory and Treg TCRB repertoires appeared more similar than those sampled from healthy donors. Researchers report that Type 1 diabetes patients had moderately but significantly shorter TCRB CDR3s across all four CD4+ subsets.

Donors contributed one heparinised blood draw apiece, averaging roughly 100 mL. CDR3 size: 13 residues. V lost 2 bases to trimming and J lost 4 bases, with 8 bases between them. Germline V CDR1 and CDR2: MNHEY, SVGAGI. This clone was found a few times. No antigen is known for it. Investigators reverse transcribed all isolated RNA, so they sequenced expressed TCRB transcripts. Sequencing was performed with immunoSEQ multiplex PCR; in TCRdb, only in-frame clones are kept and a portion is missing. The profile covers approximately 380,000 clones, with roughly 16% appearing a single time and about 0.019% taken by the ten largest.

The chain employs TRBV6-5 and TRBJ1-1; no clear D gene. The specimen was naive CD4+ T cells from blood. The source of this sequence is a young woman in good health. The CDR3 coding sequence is TGTGCCAGCAGTTACGAGGTCGTCACTGAAGCTTTCTTT. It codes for CASSYEVVTEAFF.